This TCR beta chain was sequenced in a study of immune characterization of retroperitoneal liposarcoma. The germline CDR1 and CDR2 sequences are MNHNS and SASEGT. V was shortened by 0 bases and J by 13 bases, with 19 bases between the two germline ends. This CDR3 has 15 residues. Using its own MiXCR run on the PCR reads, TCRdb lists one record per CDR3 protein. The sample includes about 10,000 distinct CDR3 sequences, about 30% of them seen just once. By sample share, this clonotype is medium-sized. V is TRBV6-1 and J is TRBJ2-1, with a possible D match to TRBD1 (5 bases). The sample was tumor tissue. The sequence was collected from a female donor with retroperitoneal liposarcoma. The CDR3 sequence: CASSEADRYQETQFF. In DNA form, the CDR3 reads TGTGCCAGCAGTGAAGCTGACAGATACCAAGAGACCCAGTTCTTC.